The following is a T cell receptor (beta chain) sequence with its context. As yet, its antigen is unknown. This sample was included in a study of cytomegalovirus exposure and HLA in healthy donors. The study's findings and limits: A previous analysis found most TCR beta V segments productive roughly 90% or roughly 30% of the time.

Donors showed nominal health when sampled, although they likely had unrecorded immune exposures. CDR3 length equals 11 residues. Germline V gene lookup returns CDR1 MNHEY and CDR2 SMNVEV (reference sequence). PCR used 60 Vbeta primers and 13 Jbeta primers. The data were produced by immunoSEQ multiplex PCR, yet TCRdb's version contains in-frame clones alone and is incomplete. This table has fewer than 200,000 clones, roughly 73% appearing once. The sequenced material came from PBMCs. This clonotype was obtained from a woman in her thirties in good health and CMV-seronegative. The rearrangement joins TRBV27 to TRBJ2-5; D might be TRBD2 (5 bases). The J call could be wrong; TRBJ2-7 is a better fit for the DNA end. CDR3 amino acids: CASSLGGEQYF. The CDR3 bases are TGTGCCAGCAGTTTAGGAGGCGAGCAGTACTTC.